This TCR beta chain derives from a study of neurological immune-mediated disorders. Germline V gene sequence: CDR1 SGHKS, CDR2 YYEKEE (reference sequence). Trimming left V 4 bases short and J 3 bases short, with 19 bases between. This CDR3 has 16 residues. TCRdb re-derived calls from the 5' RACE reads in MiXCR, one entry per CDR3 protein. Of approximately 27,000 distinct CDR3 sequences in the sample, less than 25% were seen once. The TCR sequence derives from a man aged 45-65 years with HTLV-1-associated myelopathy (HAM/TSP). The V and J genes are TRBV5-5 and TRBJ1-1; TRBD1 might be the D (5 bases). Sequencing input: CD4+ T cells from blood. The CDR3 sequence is CASSPDRGRSHTEAFF. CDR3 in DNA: TGTGCCAGCAGCCCCGACCGGGGCCGGTCGCACACTGAAGCTTTCTTT.